This entry describes one TCR beta chain. What it binds is not known. Sequencing was performed with immunoSEQ multiplex PCR; in TCRdb, only in-frame clones are kept and a portion is missing. The table has 2 million to 2.5 million clones, about 90% seen once; the top ten hold 0.37%. The sample is drawn from a study of shared clonotypes between healthy human individuals. About the study: CD4 naive and CD4 memory each took three plates per donor, while CD8 naive took two and CD8 memory one. Study results and caveats: What rarefaction showed was incomplete sorted-subset sequencing despite large depth. As a rule, naive subsets had a larger estimated richness than memory subsets.

The CDR3 extends over 13 amino acids. Germline CDR1 and CDR2: GTSNPN and SVGIG (reference sequence). The germline V and J ends were trimmed by 2 bases and 0 bases, with 7 bases remaining between them. This sequence joins TRBV30 and TRBJ1-1, with D perhaps TRBD1 (5 bases). The sequenced material came from naive CD4+ T cells from PBMCs. The subset here: CD45RA+ positively selected. The receptor was isolated from a man aged 18 to 30 in good health. Some clones in this sample may be carry-over from other donors' samples. CDR3 region: CAWSQGMNTEAFF. The CDR3 DNA reads TGTGCCTGGAGTCAGGGCATGAACACTGAAGCTTTCTTT.